A selection of T cell receptor beta chains follows, all from one sample in a study of blood T cells in healthy people across ages. TCRdb re-called the 5' RACE reads with MiXCR, one entry per CDR3 protein. The sample lists 1.4 million to 1.5 million distinct CDR3 sequences, 42% seen once, with 7.9% in the top ten. The source material was blood. The source is a woman younger than 30 in good health. Both conserved end residues are part of each CDR3. The order of the fields is J gene, V gene, CDR3 protein.

>TRBJ1-5|TRBV7-2
CASSLNSYSNQPQHF
>TRBJ1-5|TRBV5-5
CASSLEAGLGNQPQHF
>TRBJ1-2|TRBV29-1
CSVAPPPYGYTF
>TRBJ2-4|TRBV20-1
CSARDGGAKNIQYF
>TRBJ2-3|TRBV12-3/TRBV12-4
CASSFGTVGADAQYF
>TRBJ1-5|TRBV5-5
CASSLESRGPYSNQPQHF
>TRBJ2-2|TRBV10-3
CAISQKETGELFF
>TRBJ2-7|TRBV3-1
CASSNGAGRGEQYF
>TRBJ2-7|TRBV10-3
CAISGNYEQYF
>TRBJ1-2|TRBV21-1
CASSKEGGGPYGYTF
>TRBJ1-2|TRBV6-1
CASSVPDSYGYTF
>TRBJ1-5|TRBV20-1
CSANPDTSNQPQHF
>TRBJ2-2|TRBV3-1
CASSRETGNTGELFF
>TRBJ2-3|TRBV29-1
CSVMGDDSSTDTQYF
>TRBJ2-3|TRBV5-1
CASSLGSGGRTDTQYF
>TRBJ2-7|TRBV5-1
CASSLGAARSYEQYF
>TRBJ2-3|TRBV12-3/TRBV12-4
CASNPGGPTNTQYF
>TRBJ2-3|TRBV27
CASSSYRTVSTDTQYF
>TRBJ2-1|TRBV7-2
CTSSAGLAGGNEQFF
>TRBJ1-1|TRBV2
CASSELRAEAFF
>TRBJ2-5|TRBV28
CASSLRLARGQRETQYF
>TRBJ2-1|TRBV7-3
CASSLHSSREYNEQFF
>TRBJ2-7|TRBV10-3
CAISGIDFNEQYF
>TRBJ2-1|TRBV2
CASRELGNEQFF
>TRBJ2-2|TRBV3-1
CASSPTGGSYTGELFF
>TRBJ2-3|TRBV20-1
CSARDPRTSTDTQYF
>TRBJ1-2|TRBV29-1
CSVGGEGYGYTF
>TRBJ2-7|TRBV12-3/TRBV12-4
CASSSWTGPSYEQYF
>TRBJ1-5|TRBV18
CASSPDRHSNQPQHF
>TRBJ2-5|TRBV7-9
CASSPLLAGGETQYF
>TRBJ2-3|TRBV6-1
CASSQRDPTDTQYF
>TRBJ1-2|TRBV29-1
CSVHDRVHDSQNYGYTF
>TRBJ2-3|TRBV24-1
CATSVEWADTQYF
>TRBJ2-2|TRBV7-3
CASSPRLAGATYTGELFF
>TRBJ2-6|TRBV25-1
CASFRDRVSGANVLTF
>TRBJ2-5|TRBV7-2
CASSPILGEQYF
>TRBJ1-2|TRBV28
CASRLEGYGYTF
>TRBJ2-3|TRBV5-1
CASREAGVPADTQYF
>TRBJ2-1|TRBV29-1
CSVDQGALGEQFF
>TRBJ2-2|TRBV7-9
CASSPRGESTGELFF
>TRBJ2-7|TRBV5-6
CASSLVSQGRAYEQYF
>TRBJ2-6|TRBV6-1
CASSSGTSSGANVLTF
>TRBJ1-2|TRBV12-3/TRBV12-4
CASNSKSGLVYGYTF
>TRBJ1-1|TRBV9
CASSVLGPQVWNTEAFF
>TRBJ1-2|TRBV6-6
CASRGGTGHGYTF
>TRBJ2-7|TRBV28
CASNHHGQAIYEQYF
>TRBJ2-1|TRBV29-1
CSARPAGAIYNEQFF
>TRBJ1-1|TRBV7-2
CASSSVFMGTGNSEAFF
>TRBJ2-5|TRBV14
CASSQDGTFQETQYF
>TRBJ1-4|TRBV5-1
CASRPTGHDAEKLFF
>TRBJ2-5|TRBV29-1
CSFEFATQYF
>TRBJ2-4|TRBV6-1
CASSTRTGGVTKNIQYF
>TRBJ2-1|TRBV9
CASSVGTGGSYNEQFF
>TRBJ2-1|TRBV27
CASRGTSGRNEQFF
>TRBJ2-7|TRBV2
CASSEEVGRGAYEQYF